One and the same sample provided the 16 T cell receptor beta chains below, sequenced in a study of shared clonotypes between healthy human individuals. The table came from immunoSEQ multiplex PCR; TCRdb's copy has only in-frame clones and leaves some out. This sample has some 1 million clones; approximately 72% occur once, and the top ten carry 1.2% to 1.5%. The source material was memory CD4+ T cells sorted from blood. Subset: CD45RA-negative fraction. These receptors were collected from a young man in good health.

This chain connects TRBV4-1 to TRBJ2-3; D not resolved. CDR3 length equals 15 residues. V gave up 1 base and J gave up 0 bases, with 8 bases separating them. Germline loops: CDR1 MGHRA, CDR2 YSYEKL. CDR3 DNA sequence: TGCGCCAGCAGCCAAGGGGCGTCTAGCACAGATACGCAGTATTTT. Protein product: CASSQGASSTDTQYF.

V is TRBV4-1 and J is TRBJ2-5; maybe TRBD2 (6 bases). The CDR3 covers 15 residues. From germline, CDR1 is MGHRA and CDR2 YSYEKL. Trimming cost V 0 bases and J 5 bases, with 13 bases left between them. The CDR3 spells CASSQDTGEWETQYF. The CDR3 DNA follows: TGCGCCAGCAGCCAAGATACGGGGGAATGGGAGACCCAGTACTTC.

V and J are TRBV18 and TRBJ2-3; possible D gene TRBD2, 6 bases. The CDR3 covers 15 residues. Germline assignment: CDR1 KGHSH and CDR2 LQKENI. Trimming left V 5 bases short and J 0 bases short, with 12 bases between. The CDR3 nucleotides are TGTGCCAGCTCAAACGGGACTCCTAGCACAGATACGCAGTATTTT. Its translation: CASSNGTPSTDTQYF.

The CDR3 here is CASSPGPNTDTQYF. DNA for the CDR3: TGTGCCAGCAGCCCTGGACCAAACACAGATACGCAGTATTTT. The rearrangement links TRBV5-4 to TRBJ2-3, with no clear D. The length of the CDR3 is 14 residues. CDR1 is SGHNT and CDR2 is YYREEE in the germline V gene (reference sequence). The V end was cut by 4 bases, the J end by 2 bases, with 11 bases between.

Note on this clone: A much larger clone is a single base away; this may be a read error. The sample contains more than one DNA sequence encoding this CDR3. The chain joins TRBV28 to TRBJ2-7; D unclear. The CDR3 is 11 residues long. Germline assignment: CDR1 MDHEN and CDR2 SYDVKM. V lost 4 bases and J lost 4, with 5 bases in between. The CDR3 nucleotides are TGTGCCAGCAGTTCAGAGTACGAGCAGTACTTC. Its protein is CASSSEYEQYF.

CDR3 region: CASIPLAGAYNEQFF. The DNA for the CDR3 is TGTGCCAGCATCCCACTAGCGGGAGCCTACAATGAGCAGTTCTTC. V is TRBV7-9 and J is TRBJ2-1; TRBD2 agrees at 11 bases. Trimming at V came to 7 bases and at J to 2 bases, leaving 4 bases not matched to a gene. The CDR3 is 15 residues long. Germline V gives CDR1 SEHNR, CDR2 FQNEAQ (reference sequence).

This chain joins TRBV19 and TRBJ1-5; possibly TRBD1 for D (5 bases). Germline V CDR1 and CDR2: LNHDA, SQIVND (reference sequence). The CDR3 spans 14 residues. Trimming stripped 3 bases from V and 7 bases from J, with 13 bases between. CDR3 sequence reads: CASSIGRRGQPQHF. The CDR3 nucleotides read TGTGCCAGTAGTATCGGCAGGAGGGGACAGCCCCAGCATTTT.

Details on this clone: Within the sample, other DNA sequences also encode this same CDR3. The chain has TRBV7-6 and TRBJ2-5; D might be TRBD2 (5 bases). The CDR3 runs to 15 residues. V lost 0 bases and J 1 base, leaving 9 bases between the germline ends. Germline CDR1 reads SGHVS; CDR2 reads FNYEAQ. The CDR3 DNA follows: TGTGCCAGCAGCTTAGCGCAAGGACTCCAAGAGACCCAGTACTTC. Protein: CASSLAQGLQETQYF.

V and J are TRBV7-9 and TRBJ2-1, with TRBD2 identical over 12 bases. The J segment lost 8 bases and the V segment lost 5 bases, leaving 7 bases of the junction unmatched. Germline V CDR1 and CDR2: SEHNR, FQNEAQ (reference sequence). The CDR3 is 15 amino acids. CDR3 nucleotide sequence: TGTGCCAGCAGCACTCTAGCGGGAGGGCCGGATGAGCAGTTCTTC. This codes for CASSTLAGGPDEQFF.

The gene calls are TRBV11-2 and TRBJ2-1, with a tentative D call TRBD1 (6 bases). V shed 1 base and J shed 0 bases, with 7 bases lying between them. There are 15 residues in the CDR3. Germline CDR1 is SGHAT and CDR2 is FQNNGV. The CDR3 region is CASSLVGGSYNEQFF. CDR3 coding DNA: TGTGCCAGCAGCTTAGTAGGGGGCTCCTACAATGAGCAGTTCTTC.

The chain recombines TRBV7-6 with TRBJ1-4; 7 bases line up with TRBD1. Germline V gene sequence: CDR1 SGHVS, CDR2 FNYEAQ. The CDR3 consists of 19 residues. The V and J ends lost 5 bases and 5 bases, in that order; junction bases with no gene match: 20. The CDR3, as DNA: TGTGCCAGCAGCCCCCATATCGGGCCAGGGACAGCCAAAAATGAAAAACTGTTTTTT. Translation: CASSPHIGPGTAKNEKLFF.

V usage is TRBV30 and J usage is TRBJ2-1; possible D gene TRBD2, 5 bases. Germline-derived CDR1 and CDR2 are GTSNPN and SVGIG (reference sequence). The CDR3 contains 16 residues. Trimming removed 3 bases at V and 6 bases at J, with 21 bases between. The DNA of the CDR3 is TGTGCCTGGAGCGGGTCGACTAATCACCACATCAATGAGCAGTTCTTC. Its protein product is CAWSGSTNHHINEQFF.

Concerning this clone: The germline gene is not matched at one end of the junction; a read error may be the cause. This rearrangement joins TRBV4-2 to TRBJ1-2; 10 nucleotides match TRBD1. CDR3 length: 15 amino acids. CDR1 and CDR2 (germline): LGHNA, YNFKEQ. DNA of the CDR3: TGTGCCAGCAGCCGCGGGGACAGGGGAAACTATGGCCACACCTTC. Its translation: CASSRGDRGNYGHTF.

The rearrangement uses TRBV10-2 and TRBJ1-2, with 8 bases aligning to TRBD1. Trimming cost V 2 bases and J 5 bases; bases outside gene matches: 4. The germline gives CDR1 WSHSY, CDR2 SAAADI. This CDR3 contains 14 residues. The chain's CDR3 is CASSEGRGRYGYTF. CDR3 sequence (DNA): TGCGCCAGCAGTGAGGGCAGGGGGCGTTATGGCTACACCTTC.

J is TRBJ1-1 and V is TRBV2, with D possibly matching TRBD1 (5 bases). CDR1 and CDR2 (germline): SNHLY, FYNNEI. Trimming left V 7 bases short and J 4 bases short, with 16 bases between. The CDR3 has 14 amino acids. CDR3 residues: CASIAEGGVTEAFF. The CDR3 DNA follows: TGTGCCAGCATTGCTGAGGGAGGGGTCACTGAAGCTTTCTTT.

The chain has TRBV2 and TRBJ2-1; 8 positions match TRBD2. Germline V gives CDR1 SNHLY, CDR2 FYNNEI. The V and J ends lost 4 bases and 12 bases, in that order; junction bases with no gene match: 11. This CDR3 contains 14 residues. CDR3 bases: TGTGCCAGCAGTGGACGGGAGCGGGGGCTCGGGCAGTTCTTC. Its translation: CASSGRERGLGQFF. Combining the CDR3 with reference TRBV2 and TRBJ2-1 gives the whole variable domain EPEVTQTPSHQVTQMGQEVILRCVPISNHLYFYWYRQILGQKVEFLVSFYNNEISEKSEIFDDQFSVERPDGSNFTLKIRSTKLEDSAMYFCASSGRERGLGQFFGPGTRLTVL.